This T cell receptor (beta chain) originates from a study of blood T cell repertoires in COVID-19. Study information: Acute and convalescent COVID-19 specimens originated in the United States, Italy and Spain.

The CDR3 runs 16 residues. The V gene's germline CDR1 is LGHNA and CDR2 YSLEER. V lost 0 bases to trimming and J lost 8 bases; unmatched junction nucleotides: 8. This table comes from immunoSEQ multiplex PCR, and its TCRdb copy is limited to in-frame clones, with some not included. The sample lists roughly 180,000 clones; approximately 90% were seen once. The sequence derives from a man between 70 and 80 years old with active or convalescent COVID-19. The chain combines TRBV4-3 with TRBJ2-1; 9 positions agree with TRBD2. The sequenced sample was peripheral blood. The CDR3 reads CASSQEVQRGAYEQFF. The DNA for the CDR3 is TGCGCCAGCAGCCAAGAGGTCCAGCGGGGGGCCTATGAGCAGTTCTTC.